This is a list of T cell receptor beta chains from one sample in a study of T-cell reconstitution after alpha-beta-depleted transplantation in children. From the PCR reads, TCRdb called clonotypes with MiXCR, one entry per CDR3 protein. The table lists some 590,000 distinct CDR3 sequences, about 11% of them singletons, with about 4% in the top ten. The starting material was PBMCs from the stem cell graft donor, obtained from the stem cell graft. The receptors were gathered from a human donor who donated a stem cell graft to a child with acute myeloid leukemia. The conserved cysteine and the conserved F or W are not part of the CDR3 here. The size entry is marked missing in some rows and otherwise reads once, few, many or a size class.

-,TRBV12-3/TRBV12-4,TRBJ2-1,ASSPGTSGRGYNEQF
-,TRBV12-3/TRBV12-4,TRBJ2-7,ASSLQGGGLFEQY
few,TRBV29-1,TRBJ2-1,SAEAGGLAEQF
-,TRBV6-5,TRBJ1-2,ASSSTQGDYGYT
-,TRBV28,TRBJ2-5,ASSRRGGTQETQY
many,TRBV7-2,TRBJ1-6,ASSRYNSPLH
few,TRBV15,TRBJ2-5,ATSRDSWTSGFQETQY
few,TRBV29-1,TRBJ2-5,SVDAGQSETQY
few,TRBV27,TRBJ2-3,ASSFLTTGEADTQY
many,TRBV3-1,TRBJ1-2,ASSHGQHGYT
few,TRBV12-3/TRBV12-4,TRBJ1-6,ASSLEERTTLH
many,TRBV12-3/TRBV12-4,TRBJ1-5,ASSFSSQPQH
few,TRBV20-1,TRBJ2-7,SARDWGRRGGPYEQY
many,TRBV29-1,TRBJ1-2,SGRTGYGYT
-,TRBV29-1,TRBJ2-7,SVRGDRLYEQY
many,TRBV29-1,TRBJ1-1,SVLGGEDTEAF
many,TRBV18,TRBJ2-3,ASSPTASTDTQY